This T cell receptor beta chain is from a study of blood T cell repertoires in COVID-19. Study-wide context: Material from acute and convalescent COVID-19 was sourced from the United States, Italy and Spain. PBMCs, B-cell-depleted T cells, or T cells were the source of the cDNA or gDNA that made up the material.

Here immunoSEQ multiplex PCR was the method, and the copy in TCRdb shows in-frame clones only, minus some. The sample holds over 200,000 clones, 88% seen once. Enrollees, roughly 18 to 95 years old, lived in approximately 25 US areas. Exposed study participants had met a COVID-19 case within 2 weeks before entry. V shed 0 bases and J 2 bases; nucleotides not matched to a gene: 8. This CDR3 is built from 20 residues. Germline CDR1 and CDR2: MDHEN and SYDVKM. This TCR was sampled from a woman aged 25 to 45 who had been exposed to COVID-19. The rearrangement uses TRBV28 and TRBJ2-3; TRBD2 agrees at 16 bases. Sequencing was performed on PBMCs or T cells enriched from blood (not recorded which). The CDR3 reads CASSLWVGLAGGFPTDTQYF. CDR3 in DNA: TGTGCCAGCAGTTTATGGGTGGGACTAGCGGGAGGGTTTCCCACAGATACGCAGTATTTT.